A selection of T cell receptor beta chains follows, all from one sample in a study of blood T cell repertoires in COVID-19. Using immunoSEQ multiplex PCR, the repertoire was profiled, and TCRdb retains in-frame clones only, with some absent. This sample has about 240,000 clones, with 80% to 90% found just once. Sequences were obtained from PBMCs or T cells enriched from blood (not recorded which). The source of these receptors is a woman in her forties who had been exposed to COVID-19. Both conserved end residues are part of each CDR3. D genes are given only for firm matches. Expanded clones get a size class; other rows say once, few or many, or leave the size out.

j_call: TRBJ1-2; clone_size: few; v_call: TRBV6-2/TRBV6-3; d_call: -; cdr3_nt: TGTGCCAGCAGTTACCGAGGCTCAACCTATGGCTACACCTTC; cdr3_aa: CASSYRGSTYGYTF
j_call: TRBJ2-3; clone_size: -; v_call: TRBV19; d_call: -; cdr3_nt: TGTGCCAGTAGTATGGTTGCGTTGAGCACAGATACGCAGTATTTT; cdr3_aa: CASSMVALSTDTQYF
j_call: TRBJ1-2; clone_size: once; v_call: TRBV11-2; d_call: -; cdr3_nt: TGTGCCAGCAGCCCCGACAGTAACTATGGCTACACCTTC; cdr3_aa: CASSPDSNYGYTF
j_call: TRBJ1-3; clone_size: -; v_call: TRBV6-5; d_call: TRBD1; cdr3_nt: TGTGCCAGCAGTTACGGGGGACAGGAGCCTGGAAACACCATATATTTT; cdr3_aa: CASSYGGQEPGNTIYF
j_call: TRBJ1-1; clone_size: -; v_call: TRBV7-6; d_call: -; cdr3_nt: TGTGCCAGCAGCTCATTAGTAGGGGGGAACACTGAAGCTTTCTTT; cdr3_aa: CASSSLVGGNTEAFF
j_call: TRBJ2-5; clone_size: -; v_call: TRBV3-1/TRBV3-2; d_call: TRBD2; cdr3_nt: TGTGCCAGCAGCCAACTAGCGGGGGGGCAAGAGACCCAGTACTTC; cdr3_aa: CASSQLAGGQETQYF
j_call: TRBJ1-3; clone_size: -; v_call: TRBV30; d_call: -; cdr3_nt: TGTGCCTTGGTAACAGGGCCTGGAAACACCATATATTTT; cdr3_aa: CALVTGPGNTIYF
j_call: TRBJ1-5; clone_size: -; v_call: TRBV7-2; d_call: -; cdr3_nt: TGTGCCAGCAGCTTATGGGCACAGCTCAATCAGCCCCAGCATTTT; cdr3_aa: CASSLWAQLNQPQHF
j_call: TRBJ2-2; clone_size: many; v_call: TRBV7-2; d_call: -; cdr3_nt: TGTGCCAGCAGCCGTATAGCGTCCGGGGAGCTGTTTTTT; cdr3_aa: CASSRIASGELFF
j_call: TRBJ2-7; clone_size: once; v_call: TRBV6-2/TRBV6-3; d_call: -; cdr3_nt: TGTGCCAGCAGTTACCCCCCGGGACACCTCTCCTACGAGCAGTACTTC; cdr3_aa: CASSYPPGHLSYEQYF
j_call: TRBJ2-5; clone_size: -; v_call: TRBV6-4; d_call: TRBD2; cdr3_nt: TGTGCCAGCAGTGAGGAACTAGCGGAAGAGACCCAGTACTTC; cdr3_aa: CASSEELAEETQYF
j_call: TRBJ1-2; clone_size: once; v_call: TRBV28; d_call: TRBD1; cdr3_nt: TGTGCCAGCAGTTTCCGGGACAGGAACTATGGCTACACCTTC; cdr3_aa: CASSFRDRNYGYTF
j_call: TRBJ2-3; clone_size: -; v_call: TRBV7-8; d_call: TRBD2; cdr3_nt: TGTGCCAGCAGCTTAATCGGGGGGGCGAGAGATACGCAGTATTTT; cdr3_aa: CASSLIGGARDTQYF
j_call: TRBJ2-5; clone_size: -; v_call: TRBV28; d_call: TRBD1; cdr3_nt: TGTGCCAGCCGCCACCGGGACAGACATAGGGAGACCCAGTACTTC; cdr3_aa: CASRHRDRHRETQYF
j_call: TRBJ1-1; clone_size: -; v_call: TRBV15; d_call: -; cdr3_nt: TGTGCCACCAGCATTGAGGATGAAGCTTTCTTT; cdr3_aa: CATSIEDEAFF
j_call: TRBJ1-1; clone_size: few; v_call: TRBV6-4; d_call: -; cdr3_nt: TGTGCCAGCAGTGAAAACAGTGAGAACACTGAAGCTTTCTTT; cdr3_aa: CASSENSENTEAFF
j_call: TRBJ2-1; clone_size: -; v_call: TRBV7-8; d_call: -; cdr3_nt: TGTGCCAGCAGCTTCCCTTTGGCCGATAGGAGTGAGCAGTTCTTC; cdr3_aa: CASSFPLADRSEQFF
j_call: TRBJ2-7; clone_size: -; v_call: TRBV11-2; d_call: TRBD2; cdr3_nt: TGTGCCAGTACTAAAGGGAGGGTGGTCGCCTACGAGCAGTACTTC; cdr3_aa: CASTKGRVVAYEQYF
j_call: TRBJ2-6; clone_size: -; v_call: TRBV9; d_call: -; cdr3_nt: TGTGCCAGCAGCGTAGCGCAGGGGTCCGGGGCCAACGTCCTGACTTTC; cdr3_aa: CASSVAQGSGANVLTF
j_call: TRBJ2-7; clone_size: -; v_call: TRBV5-1; d_call: -; cdr3_nt: TGCGCCAGCAGCTTAGGGGGATACGTAGTCTACGAGCAGTACTTC; cdr3_aa: CASSLGGYVVYEQYF
j_call: TRBJ2-7; clone_size: -; v_call: TRBV28; d_call: TRBD2; cdr3_nt: TGTGCCAGCAGGCGTGGCGGGGGGGCCCAATACGAGCAGTACTTC; cdr3_aa: CASRRGGGAQYEQYF
j_call: TRBJ2-2; clone_size: few; v_call: TRBV7-2; d_call: -; cdr3_nt: TGTGCCAGCAGCTTAGATCCCGTCACCGGGGAGCTGTTTTTT; cdr3_aa: CASSLDPVTGELFF
j_call: TRBJ1-6; clone_size: -; v_call: TRBV9; d_call: TRBD1; cdr3_nt: TGTGCCAGCAGCGTAGGGGCCGGGGACAGATTTAATTCACCCCTCCACTTT; cdr3_aa: CASSVGAGDRFNSPLHF
j_call: TRBJ1-6; clone_size: -; v_call: TRBV6-6; d_call: -; cdr3_nt: TGTGCCAGCGGTGAGGAGGGCTGGAATTCACCCCTCCACTTT; cdr3_aa: CASGEEGWNSPLHF
j_call: TRBJ1-5; clone_size: -; v_call: TRBV6-2/TRBV6-3; d_call: TRBD1; cdr3_nt: TGTGCCAGCAGTTATACCCGACAGGGGGCCTATCAGCCCCAGCATTTT; cdr3_aa: CASSYTRQGAYQPQHF
j_call: TRBJ1-1; clone_size: -; v_call: TRBV7-2; d_call: -; cdr3_nt: TGTGCCAGCAGCCTTGGGGGGGCTAATATGAACACTGAAGCTTTCTTT; cdr3_aa: CASSLGGANMNTEAFF
j_call: TRBJ1-1; clone_size: -; v_call: TRBV7-2; d_call: -; cdr3_nt: TGTGCCAGCAGCCAAGAGTGGGAAGGAGGGACTGAAGCTTTCTTT; cdr3_aa: CASSQEWEGGTEAFF
j_call: TRBJ2-1; clone_size: -; v_call: TRBV10-3; d_call: TRBD1; cdr3_nt: TGTGCCATCATGACCGGGACAGGGGAGAGCAATGAGCAGTTCTTC; cdr3_aa: CAIMTGTGESNEQFF
j_call: TRBJ2-1; clone_size: -; v_call: TRBV3-1/TRBV3-2; d_call: TRBD1; cdr3_nt: TGTGCCAGCAGCCAAGCATGGGACAGAGCCTACAATGAGCAGTTCTTC; cdr3_aa: CASSQAWDRAYNEQFF
j_call: TRBJ1-1; clone_size: -; v_call: TRBV29-1; d_call: -; cdr3_nt: TGCAGCGTGACTCCCGACAGGCCGAACACTGAAGCTTTCTTT; cdr3_aa: CSVTPDRPNTEAFF
j_call: TRBJ1-1; clone_size: -; v_call: TRBV11-2; d_call: -; cdr3_nt: TGTGCCAGCAGCCCCTGGCGGGCGGAAGCTTTCTTT; cdr3_aa: CASSPWRAEAFF
j_call: TRBJ1-4; clone_size: -; v_call: TRBV20-1; d_call: -; cdr3_nt: TGCAGTGCTAGTGAAACAGTTAATGAAAAACTGTTTTTT; cdr3_aa: CSASETVNEKLFF
j_call: TRBJ2-3; clone_size: -; v_call: TRBV7-8; d_call: TRBD1; cdr3_nt: TGTGCCAGCAGCACCTACAGGGGACGCACAGATACGCAGTATTTT; cdr3_aa: CASSTYRGRTDTQYF
j_call: TRBJ1-2; clone_size: -; v_call: TRBV6-6; d_call: -; cdr3_nt: TGTGCCAGCAGTTACTCGGAGGTGGAGGGCTACACCTTC; cdr3_aa: CASSYSEVEGYTF
j_call: TRBJ2-5; clone_size: -; v_call: TRBV2; d_call: -; cdr3_nt: TGTGCCAGCAGCCCCAACTCGAGGGAGACCCAGTACTTC; cdr3_aa: CASSPNSRETQYF
j_call: TRBJ1-5; clone_size: few; v_call: TRBV2; d_call: -; cdr3_nt: TGTGCCAGCAGAGTACAGGGTGGCCCGAGCAATCAGCCCCAGCATTTT; cdr3_aa: CASRVQGGPSNQPQHF
j_call: TRBJ2-1; clone_size: -; v_call: TRBV27; d_call: TRBD2; cdr3_nt: TGTGCCAGCAGTTCACTAGCGGGGGCAACCTACAATGAGCAGTTCTTC; cdr3_aa: CASSSLAGATYNEQFF
j_call: TRBJ1-2; clone_size: few; v_call: TRBV2; d_call: -; cdr3_nt: TGTGCCAGCAGTGCTACAGGGTCCTATGGCTACACCTTC; cdr3_aa: CASSATGSYGYTF
j_call: TRBJ1-2; clone_size: -; v_call: TRBV25-1; d_call: -; cdr3_nt: TGTGCCAGCCTGCCCGGGGGAGGACTTAGAGATGGCTACACCTTC; cdr3_aa: CASLPGGGLRDGYTF
j_call: TRBJ2-1; clone_size: -; v_call: TRBV6-2/TRBV6-3; d_call: -; cdr3_nt: TGTGCCAGCAGTTTGGGGCCTGTGAAGGAGCAGTTCTTC; cdr3_aa: CASSLGPVKEQFF
j_call: TRBJ2-7; clone_size: -; v_call: TRBV27; d_call: -; cdr3_nt: TGTGCCAGCAGTTTATCGGGAGGGGGGTGGTACGAGCAGTACTTC; cdr3_aa: CASSLSGGGWYEQYF
j_call: TRBJ2-5; clone_size: -; v_call: TRBV7-8; d_call: -; cdr3_nt: TGTGCCAGCAGCTTAGAGCGGCCAGAGACCCAGTACTTC; cdr3_aa: CASSLERPETQYF
j_call: TRBJ1-3; clone_size: -; v_call: TRBV19; d_call: -; cdr3_nt: TGTGCCGCATCCCGCCGGGACACTGACACCATATATTTT; cdr3_aa: CAASRRDTDTIYF
j_call: TRBJ1-6; clone_size: -; v_call: TRBV7-8; d_call: -; cdr3_nt: TGTGCCAGCAGCACGACAGCCAAGGGAAATTCACCCCTCCACTTT; cdr3_aa: CASSTTAKGNSPLHF
j_call: TRBJ2-1; clone_size: -; v_call: TRBV29-1; d_call: TRBD2; cdr3_nt: TGCAGCGTTGAAGATCGGCGGGGGGGTAGAAATGAGCAGTTCTTC; cdr3_aa: CSVEDRRGGRNEQFF
j_call: TRBJ1-2; clone_size: -; v_call: TRBV5-4; d_call: -; cdr3_nt: TGTGCCAGCAGTTCACAAGAAATAACTATGGTTCGCTACACCTTC; cdr3_aa: CASSSQEITMVRYTF
j_call: TRBJ2-3; clone_size: once; v_call: TRBV6-2/TRBV6-3; d_call: -; cdr3_nt: TGTGCCAGCAGTTACTCTCGAGTAAACGCAGATACGCAGTATTTT; cdr3_aa: CASSYSRVNADTQYF
j_call: TRBJ2-4; clone_size: -; v_call: TRBV3-1/TRBV3-2; d_call: -; cdr3_nt: TGTGCCAGCAGCCAAGATCCGGGAATAGCCAAAAACATTCAGTACTTC; cdr3_aa: CASSQDPGIAKNIQYF
j_call: TRBJ1-1; clone_size: -; v_call: TRBV12-5; d_call: -; cdr3_nt: TGTGCTAGTGGTTCAGGGGCCACTGAAGCTTTCTTT; cdr3_aa: CASGSGATEAFF
j_call: TRBJ1-3; clone_size: -; v_call: TRBV10-3; d_call: -; cdr3_nt: TGTGCCATCAAGGGGGAGCGAGCACCTGGAAACACCATATATTTT; cdr3_aa: CAIKGERAPGNTIYF
j_call: TRBJ1-1; clone_size: -; v_call: TRBV9; d_call: TRBD1; cdr3_nt: TGTGCCAGCAGCGTAAATGACAGGGGGCGCGGGAGCACTGAAGCTTTCTTT; cdr3_aa: CASSVNDRGRGSTEAFF
j_call: TRBJ2-2; clone_size: once; v_call: TRBV18; d_call: TRBD1; cdr3_nt: TGTGCCAGCTCACCCGGGACAGGGAATACCGGGGAGCTGTTTTTT; cdr3_aa: CASSPGTGNTGELFF